This passage covers 24 T cell receptor beta chains from one sample sequenced in a study of graft-versus-host responses after intestinal transplantation. The repertoire was sequenced with immunoSEQ multiplex PCR; TCRdb's copy has only in-frame clones and lacks some. The sample yields over 85,000 clones, roughly 89% seen once. These receptors have no identified antigens. Sequencing was performed on unstimulated CD4+ T cells sorted from spleen or lymph node cells, taken before transplant. The source is a human donor who was the organ donor for an intestinal transplant.

The rearrangement uses TRBV7-9 and TRBJ1-6, with 7 bases matching TRBD1. CDR1 is SEHNR and CDR2 is FQNEAQ in the germline V gene (reference sequence). The CDR3 length is 16 residues. V gave up 5 bases and J gave up 7 bases; unmatched junction bases: 11. The CDR3 loop reads CASSARAGGINSPLHF. The CDR3 DNA follows: TGTGCCAGCAGCGCGCGCGCAGGGGGTATAAATTCACCCCTCCACTTT.

A single count supports this clone. The chain has TRBV5-1 and TRBJ2-6; D possibly corresponds to TRBD1 (5 bases). The CDR3 runs to 17 residues. V dropped 0 bases and J dropped 1 base, with 11 bases sitting between them. Germline CDR1 SGHRS, CDR2 YFSETQ. The CDR3: CASSLGVRASGANVLTF. The CDR3 region has the DNA TGCGCCAGCAGCTTGGGGGTCAGGGCTTCTGGGGCCAACGTCCTGACTTTC.

The CDR3 protein is CASSYPPGALNSPLHF. CDR3 in DNA: TGTGCCAGCAGTTACCCCCCAGGGGCGCTCAATTCACCCCTCCACTTT. The J gene is TRBJ1-6, the V gene TRBV28; TRBD1 is a possible D gene (6 bases). Trimming shortened V by 4 bases and J by 7 bases, and 17 bases separated the two germline ends. This CDR3 has 16 residues. Germline CDR1 is MDHEN and CDR2 is SYDVKM.

The chain uses TRBV5-4 and TRBJ1-1; 7 bases are shared with TRBD1. Looked up from germline, CDR1 is SGHNT and CDR2 is YYREEE (reference sequence). The CDR3 has 15 amino acids. Losses at the gene ends were 6 bases for V and 5 bases for J; bases not matched to a gene: 13. The CDR3 region has the DNA TGTGCCAGCACCAGTGGCCACAGGGGTGGTACTGAAGCTTTCTTT. It translates to CASTSGHRGGTEAFF.

This sequence joins TRBV27 and TRBJ1-5, with D hard to call. V was shortened by 10 bases and J by 9 bases, with 19 bases between the two germline ends. Per germline, CDR1 MNHEY and CDR2 SMNVEV (reference sequence). The CDR3 sequence is 13 residues long. CDR3: CAMIWSFQRPQHF. The CDR3 DNA is TGTGCCATGATATGGAGTTTCCAGCGGCCCCAGCATTTT.

The CDR3 spells CASSYGLAGVEQYF. The CDR3 DNA sequence: TGTGCCAGCAGCTACGGACTAGCGGGGGTCGAGCAGTACTTC. V and J are TRBV7-2 and TRBJ2-5, with 13 bases matching TRBD2. The DNA end is more similar to TRBJ2-7, so the J call may be wrong. The CDR3 extends over 14 amino acids. CDR1 is SGHTA and CDR2 is FQGNSA in the germline V gene.

The rearrangement links TRBV7-9 to TRBJ1-2; possibly TRBD1 for D (5 bases). CDR3 length: 12 residues. Trimming took off 4 bases at V and 8 bases at J, with 11 bases between the two ends. CDR1 is SEHNR and CDR2 is FQNEAQ in the germline V gene (reference sequence). The CDR3 nucleotides are TGTGCCAGCAGCTCACAGACAGTAGGCTACACCTTC. It is translated as CASSSQTVGYTF.

The rearrangement uses TRBV5-4 and TRBJ2-2; D is perhaps TRBD1 (7 bases). The CDR3 spans 16 residues. Germline values: CDR1 SGHNT, CDR2 YYREEE (reference sequence). Trimming shortened V by 4 bases and J by 0 bases, and 13 bases separated the two germline ends. The CDR3 nucleotides read TGTGCCAGCAGCCCAGGGGGGTCGGCGAACACCGGGGAGCTGTTTTTT. It translates to CASSPGGSANTGELFF.

The rearrangement uses TRBV5-4 and TRBJ2-5; no firm D call. The J call may be in error: the DNA end matches TRBJ2-7 better. The CDR3 runs to 14 residues. CDR1 SGHNT and CDR2 YYREEE come from the germline V gene (reference sequence). The CDR3 region is CASSRFGYYYEQYF. The CDR3 DNA is TGTGCCAGCAGCCGCTTCGGGTACTACTACGAGCAGTACTTC.

The chain combines TRBV7-9 with TRBJ2-3, with 7 bases fitting TRBD1. In germline, CDR1 is SEHNR, CDR2 FQNEAQ (reference sequence). V lost 1 base, J lost 6 bases, and 1 base stayed unmatched. The CDR3 spans 13 residues. CDR3: CASSLGTGDTQYF. CDR3 DNA sequence: TGTGCCAGCAGCTTAGGGACAGGTGATACGCAGTATTTT.

The J gene is TRBJ1-4, the V gene TRBV9; D unresolved. This CDR3 spans 13 amino acids. CDR1 and CDR2 from the germline V gene are SGDLS and YYNGEE. The V gene lost 3 bases and the J gene lost 8 bases, with 11 bases spanning the gap. The CDR3 sequence is CASSATTGEKLFF. CDR3 nucleotide sequence: TGTGCCAGCAGCGCTACTACGGGGGAAAAACTGTTTTTT.

With regard to this clone: Other DNA sequences in this specimen translate into the identical CDR3. V gene TRBV4-3 combines with J gene TRBJ1-5, with no clear D. The germline V gene encodes CDR1 LGHNA and CDR2 YSLEER. This CDR3 comprises 13 residues. Deletions cut 0 bases from V and 4 bases from J, with 4 bases between. The CDR3 here is CASSQDRNQPQHF. In nucleotides, the CDR3 is TGCGCCAGCAGCCAAGACAGGAATCAGCCCCAGCATTTT.

The rearrangement uses TRBV7-2 and TRBJ1-3; D is undetermined. V gave up 5 bases and J gave up 2 bases, with 13 bases separating them. This CDR3 spans 15 amino acids. The germline gives CDR1 SGHTA, CDR2 FQGNSA. The CDR3 sequence: CASSPYTITGNTIYF. The CDR3 DNA reads TGTGCCAGCAGCCCGTACACGATCACTGGAAACACCATATATTTT. Full variable domain (outside the CDR3, taken from reference TRBV7-2 and TRBJ1-3): GAGVSQSPSNKVTEKGKDVELRCDPISGHTALYWYRQSLGQGLEFLIYFQGNSAPDKSGLPSDRFSAERTGGSVSTLTIQRTQQEDSAVYLCASSPYTITGNTIYFGEGSWLTVV.

The rearrangement uses TRBV27 and TRBJ1-1; 8 nucleotides agree with TRBD1. The ends lost 4 bases at V and 1 base at J; junction bases unmatched: 5. Looked up from germline, CDR1 is MNHEY and CDR2 is SMNVEV (reference sequence). The CDR3 is 15 residues long. DNA of the CDR3: TGTGCCAGCAGTTCCGCCGGGACAGGGAACACTGAAGCTTTCTTT. This encodes CASSSAGTGNTEAFF.

V usage is TRBV6-5 and J usage is TRBJ1-2, with TRBD1 identical over 7 bases. V dropped 5 bases and J dropped 7; count of bases not matched to a gene: 4. Germline V gene sequence: CDR1 MNHEY, CDR2 SVGAGI. The CDR3 spans 12 residues. The CDR3 bases are TGTGCCAGCAGTGAACACAGGGGTGGCTACACCTTC. Translation gives CASSEHRGGYTF.

A few counts support this clone. The chain uses TRBV27 and TRBJ1-3; unclear D gene. V lost 0 bases to trimming and J lost 0 bases, with 3 bases between them. This CDR3 contains 14 residues. Germline V CDR1 and CDR2: MNHEY, SMNVEV (reference sequence). The CDR3 sequence is CASSLSYSGNTIYF. The CDR3, as DNA: TGTGCCAGCAGTTTATCATACTCTGGAAACACCATATATTTT.

The CDR3 coding sequence is TGCGCCAGCAGCTTGGGACAGGGCCTCTACGAGCAGTACTTC. As protein: CASSLGQGLYEQYF. The chain joins TRBV5-1 to TRBJ2-7, with 7 nucleotides matching TRBD1. Losses at the gene ends were 0 bases for V and 3 bases for J; bases not matched to a gene: 3. CDR1 is SGHRS and CDR2 is YFSETQ in the germline V gene. The CDR3 sequence is 14 residues long.

The rearrangement joins TRBV10-3 to TRBJ2-3; 11 bases are a match to TRBD2. Germline loops: CDR1 ENHRY, CDR2 SYGVKD. The CDR3 runs 14 residues. J gave up 3 bases and V 6 bases, and 2 bases lay outside the gene matches. The CDR3 DNA is TGTGCCATCAGGGCTAGCGGGGGGACAGATACGCAGTATTTT. Translation: CAIRASGGTDTQYF.

The chain uses TRBV6-5 and TRBJ1-1, with no clear D. This CDR3 has 14 amino acids. Between the trimmed V and J ends, which lost 2 bases and 2 bases, there was a span of 9 bases. Germline CDR1 and CDR2: MNHEY and SVGAGI. This chain's CDR3 is CASSYVGGNTEAFF. The CDR3 DNA is TGTGCCAGCAGTTACGTTGGAGGTAACACTGAAGCTTTCTTT.

The V call is TRBV5-1, the J call TRBJ2-3; tentative D call: TRBD1 (6 bases). The CDR3 contains 14 residues. Germline V gene data show CDR1 as SGHRS and CDR2 as YFSETQ. V lost 5 bases and J lost 2, with 12 bases in between. CDR3 residues: CASRRQVTTDTQYF. The CDR3 DNA reads as TGCGCCAGCAGGCGACAGGTGACCACAGATACGCAGTATTTT.

The chain uses TRBV7-8 and TRBJ2-6; D gene uncertain. This CDR3 is built from 16 residues. V was clipped by 8 bases and J by 0 bases, with 14 bases between them. CDR1 and CDR2 from the germline V gene are SGHVS and FQNEAQ. CDR3 region: CASRNFTGSGANVLTF. In nucleotides, the CDR3 is TGTGCCAGCCGGAACTTCACGGGCTCTGGGGCCAACGTCCTGACTTTC.

This clone appeared a single time. In nucleotides, the CDR3 is TGTGCCAGCAGTTTCAGGGGGCGCTTTAATTCACCCCTCCACTTT. This codes for CASSFRGRFNSPLHF. The chain carries TRBV27 and TRBJ1-6, with 8 bases that match TRBD1. The CDR3 runs 15 residues. V lost 3 bases and J lost 6; bases outside the gene matches: 4. The germline V gene encodes CDR1 MNHEY and CDR2 SMNVEV (reference sequence).

The chain is built from TRBV4-1 and TRBJ2-1, with 11 bases aligning to TRBD1. The CDR3 has 16 residues. V lost 4 bases and J lost 7; bases outside the gene matches: 9. Germline V gene data show CDR1 as MGHRA and CDR2 as YSYEKL. CDR3: CASSPQGTGGRNEQFF. In nucleotides, the CDR3 is TGCGCCAGCAGCCCTCAGGGGACAGGGGGAAGAAATGAGCAGTTCTTC.

The rearrangement links TRBV7-3 to TRBJ2-2; the match to TRBD2 covers 7 bases. Germline V gene data show CDR1 as SGHTA and CDR2 as FQGTGA. The CDR3 is 16 amino acids. V trimming: 3 bases; J trimming: 1 base; junction bases outside the gene matches: 5. The chain's CDR3 is CASSFPTSLNTGELFF. As DNA, the CDR3 is TGTGCCAGCAGCTTTCCGACTAGCCTGAACACCGGGGAGCTGTTTTTT.